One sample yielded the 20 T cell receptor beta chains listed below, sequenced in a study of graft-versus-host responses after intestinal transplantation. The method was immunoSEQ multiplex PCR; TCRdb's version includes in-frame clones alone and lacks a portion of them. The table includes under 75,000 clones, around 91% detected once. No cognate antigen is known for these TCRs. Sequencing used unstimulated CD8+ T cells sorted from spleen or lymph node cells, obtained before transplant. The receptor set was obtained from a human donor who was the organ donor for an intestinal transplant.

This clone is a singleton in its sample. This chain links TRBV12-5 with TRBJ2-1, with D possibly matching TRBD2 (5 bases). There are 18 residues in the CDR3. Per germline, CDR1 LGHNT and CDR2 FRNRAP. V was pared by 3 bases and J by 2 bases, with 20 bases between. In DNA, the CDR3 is TGTGCTAGTGGTTTCTCCGCCGGGGAAGAACGCACCTACAATGAGCAGTTCTTC. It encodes CASGFSAGEERTYNEQFF.

The CDR3 DNA reads as TGCGCCAGCAGCCAAGAAGGCCCCGGGGGGGGATCCTACAATGAGCAGTTCTTC. Translated, it gives CASSQEGPGGGSYNEQFF. The gene calls are TRBV4-3 and TRBJ2-1; 8 bases fit TRBD2. Trimming cost V 0 bases and J 1 base; bases outside gene matches: 8. This CDR3 comprises 18 residues. CDR1 is LGHNA and CDR2 is YSLEER in the germline V gene.

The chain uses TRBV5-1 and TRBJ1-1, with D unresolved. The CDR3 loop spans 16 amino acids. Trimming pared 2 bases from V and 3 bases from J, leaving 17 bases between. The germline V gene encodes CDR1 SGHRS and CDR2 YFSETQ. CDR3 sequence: CASSFRVQRVDTEAFF. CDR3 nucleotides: TGCGCCAGCAGCTTTCGAGTCCAGCGGGTGGACACTGAAGCTTTCTTT.

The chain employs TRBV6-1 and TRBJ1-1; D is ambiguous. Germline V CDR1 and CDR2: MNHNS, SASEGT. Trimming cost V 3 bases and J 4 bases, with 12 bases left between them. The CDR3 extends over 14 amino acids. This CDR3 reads CASSDPGWITEAFF. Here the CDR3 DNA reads TGTGCCAGCAGTGATCCGGGGTGGATCACTGAAGCTTTCTTT.

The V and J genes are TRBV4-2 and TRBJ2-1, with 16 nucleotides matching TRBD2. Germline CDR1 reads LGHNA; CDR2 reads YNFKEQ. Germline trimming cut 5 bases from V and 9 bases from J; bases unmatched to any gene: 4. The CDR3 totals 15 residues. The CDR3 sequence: CASSTGTSGGAEQFF. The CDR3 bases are TGTGCCAGCAGCACAGGGACTAGCGGGGGGGCTGAGCAGTTCTTC.

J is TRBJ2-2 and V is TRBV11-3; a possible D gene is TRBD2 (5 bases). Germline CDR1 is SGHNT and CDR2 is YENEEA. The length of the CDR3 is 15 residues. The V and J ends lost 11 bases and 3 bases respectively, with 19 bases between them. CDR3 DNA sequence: TGTGCCTCTAAAAGGAGAGGAGGTGACACCGGGGAGCTGTTTTTT. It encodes CASKRRGGDTGELFF.

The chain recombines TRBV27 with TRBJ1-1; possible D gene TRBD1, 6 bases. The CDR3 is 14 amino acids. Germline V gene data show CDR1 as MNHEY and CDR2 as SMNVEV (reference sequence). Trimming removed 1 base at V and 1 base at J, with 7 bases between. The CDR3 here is CASSLLGGNTEAFF. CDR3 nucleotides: TGTGCCAGCAGTTTATTAGGGGGGAACACTGAAGCTTTCTTT.

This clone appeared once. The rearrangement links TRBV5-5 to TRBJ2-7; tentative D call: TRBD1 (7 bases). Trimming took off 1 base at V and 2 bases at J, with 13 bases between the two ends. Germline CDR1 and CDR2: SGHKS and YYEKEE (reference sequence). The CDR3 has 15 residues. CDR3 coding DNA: TGTGCCAGCAGCTTGTCACAGGGGAGGACCTACGAGCAGTACGTC. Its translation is CASSLSQGRTYEQYV.

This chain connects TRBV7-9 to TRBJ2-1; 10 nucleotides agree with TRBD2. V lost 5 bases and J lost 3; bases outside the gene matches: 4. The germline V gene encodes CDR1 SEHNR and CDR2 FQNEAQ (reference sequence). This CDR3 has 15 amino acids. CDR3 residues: CASSPLAGGYNEQFF. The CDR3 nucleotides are TGTGCCAGCAGCCCCTTAGCGGGGGGCTACAATGAGCAGTTCTTC.

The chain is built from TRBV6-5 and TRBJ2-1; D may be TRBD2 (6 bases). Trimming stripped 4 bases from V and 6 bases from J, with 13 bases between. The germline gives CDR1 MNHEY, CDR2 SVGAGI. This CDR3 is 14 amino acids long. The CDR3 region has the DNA TGTGCCAGCAGTTTTGGGGGGACGGTCAATGAGCAGTTCTTC. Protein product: CASSFGGTVNEQFF.

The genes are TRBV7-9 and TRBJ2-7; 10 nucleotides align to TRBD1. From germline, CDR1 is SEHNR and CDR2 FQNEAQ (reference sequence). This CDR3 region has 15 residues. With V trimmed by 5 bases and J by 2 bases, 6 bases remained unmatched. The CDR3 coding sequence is TGTGCCAGCAGCCCGGACAGGGGGTCGCCCTACGAGCAGTACGTC. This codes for CASSPDRGSPYEQYV.

CDR3 nucleotides: TGTGCCAGCAGTTTATCGAGCGAGCAGTACGTC. Protein: CASSLSSEQYV. The chain has TRBV27 and TRBJ2-7; D is unresolved. The CDR3 length is 11 residues. Germline V gene sequence: CDR1 MNHEY, CDR2 SMNVEV (reference sequence). Trimming took 0 bases from V and 6 from J, leaving 3 bases between them.

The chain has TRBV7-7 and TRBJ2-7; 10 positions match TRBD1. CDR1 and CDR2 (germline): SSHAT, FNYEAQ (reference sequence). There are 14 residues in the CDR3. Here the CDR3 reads CASSQGQGGYEQYV. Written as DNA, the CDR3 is TGTGCTAGCAGCCAAGGACAGGGGGGCTACGAGCAGTACGTC.

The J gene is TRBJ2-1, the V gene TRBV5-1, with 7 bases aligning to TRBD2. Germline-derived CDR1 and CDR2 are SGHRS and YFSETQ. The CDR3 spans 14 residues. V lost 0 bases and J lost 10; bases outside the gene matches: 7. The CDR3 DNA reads TGCGCCAGCAGCTTGGCCCCGGGGGGAAGGGAGCAGTTCTTC. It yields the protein CASSLAPGGREQFF.

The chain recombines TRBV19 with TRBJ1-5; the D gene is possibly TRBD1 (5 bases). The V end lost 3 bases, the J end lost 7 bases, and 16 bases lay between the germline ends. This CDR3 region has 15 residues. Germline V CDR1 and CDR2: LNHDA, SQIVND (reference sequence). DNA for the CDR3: TGTGCCAGTAGTATGGTACAGGTTAGACGGCAGCCCCAGCATTTT. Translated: CASSMVQVRRQPQHF.

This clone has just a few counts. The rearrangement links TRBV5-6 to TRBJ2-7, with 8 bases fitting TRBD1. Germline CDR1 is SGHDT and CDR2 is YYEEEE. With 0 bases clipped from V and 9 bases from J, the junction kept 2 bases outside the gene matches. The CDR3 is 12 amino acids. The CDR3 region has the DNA TGTGCCAGCAGCTTGGCAGGGGGCATGCAGTACGTC. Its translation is CASSLAGGMQYV.

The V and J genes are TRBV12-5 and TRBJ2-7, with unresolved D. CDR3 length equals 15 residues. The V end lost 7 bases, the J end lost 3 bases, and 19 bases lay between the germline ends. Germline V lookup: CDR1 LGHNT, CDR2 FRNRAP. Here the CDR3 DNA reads TGTGCTAGTGCCAAACCCGGTGGGCACCGCTACGAGCAGTACGTC. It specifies CASAKPGGHRYEQYV.

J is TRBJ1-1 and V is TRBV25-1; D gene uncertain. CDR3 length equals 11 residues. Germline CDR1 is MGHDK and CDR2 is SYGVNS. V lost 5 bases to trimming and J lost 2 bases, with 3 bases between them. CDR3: CASSHNTEAFF. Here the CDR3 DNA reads TGTGCCAGCAGTCATAACACTGAAGCTTTCTTT.

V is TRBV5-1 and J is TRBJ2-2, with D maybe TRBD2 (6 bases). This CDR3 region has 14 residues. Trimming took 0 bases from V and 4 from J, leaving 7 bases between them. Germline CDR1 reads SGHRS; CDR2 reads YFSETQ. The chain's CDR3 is CASSLAGGTGELFF. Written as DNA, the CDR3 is TGCGCCAGCAGCTTGGCCGGGGGCACCGGGGAGCTGTTTTTT.

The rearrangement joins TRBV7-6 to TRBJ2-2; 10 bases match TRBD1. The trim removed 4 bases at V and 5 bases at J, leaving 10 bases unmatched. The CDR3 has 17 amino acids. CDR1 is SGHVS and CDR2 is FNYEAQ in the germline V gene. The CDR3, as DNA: TGTGCCAGCAGCTCCCACCCCGGGACAGGGGTGACCGGGGAGCTGTTTTTT. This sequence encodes CASSSHPGTGVTGELFF.